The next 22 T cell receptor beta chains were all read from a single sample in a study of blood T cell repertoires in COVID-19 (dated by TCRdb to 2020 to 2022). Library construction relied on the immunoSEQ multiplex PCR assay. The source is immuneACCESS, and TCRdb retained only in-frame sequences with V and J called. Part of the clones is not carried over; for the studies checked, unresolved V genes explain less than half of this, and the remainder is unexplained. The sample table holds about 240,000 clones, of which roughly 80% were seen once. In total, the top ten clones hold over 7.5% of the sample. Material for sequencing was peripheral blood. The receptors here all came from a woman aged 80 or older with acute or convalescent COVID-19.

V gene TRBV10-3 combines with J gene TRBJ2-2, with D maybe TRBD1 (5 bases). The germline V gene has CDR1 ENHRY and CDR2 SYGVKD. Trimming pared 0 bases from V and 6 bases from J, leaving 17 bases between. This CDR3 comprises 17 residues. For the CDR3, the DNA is TGTGCCATCAGTGAGTCGAGGCGGACAAATATCCCCGGGGAGCTGTTTTTT. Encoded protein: CAISESRRTNIPGELFF.

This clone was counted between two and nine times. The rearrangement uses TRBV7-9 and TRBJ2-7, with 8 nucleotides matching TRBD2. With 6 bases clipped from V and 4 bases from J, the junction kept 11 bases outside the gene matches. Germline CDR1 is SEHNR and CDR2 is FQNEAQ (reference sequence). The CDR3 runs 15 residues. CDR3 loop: CASRPPAGGGYEQYF. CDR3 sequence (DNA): TGTGCCAGCAGACCCCCTGCGGGGGGCGGATACGAGCAGTACTTC.

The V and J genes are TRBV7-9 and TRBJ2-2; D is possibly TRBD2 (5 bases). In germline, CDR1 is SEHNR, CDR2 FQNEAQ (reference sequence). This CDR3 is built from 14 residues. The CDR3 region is CAADVRGNTGELFF. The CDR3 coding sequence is TGTGCTGCGGACGTCCGGGGTAACACCGGGGAGCTGTTTTTT. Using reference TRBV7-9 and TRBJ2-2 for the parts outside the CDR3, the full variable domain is DTGVSQNPRHKITKRGQNVTFRCDPISEHNRLYWYRQTLGQGPEFLTYFQNEAQLEKSRLLSDRFSAERPKGSFSTLEIQRTEQGDSAMYLCAADVRGNTGELFFGEGSRLTVL.

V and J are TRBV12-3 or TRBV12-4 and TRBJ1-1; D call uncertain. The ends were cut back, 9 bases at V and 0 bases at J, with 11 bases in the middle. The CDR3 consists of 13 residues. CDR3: CASTSSVNTEAFF. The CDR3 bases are TGTGCCAGTACAAGTTCCGTGAACACTGAAGCTTTCTTT.

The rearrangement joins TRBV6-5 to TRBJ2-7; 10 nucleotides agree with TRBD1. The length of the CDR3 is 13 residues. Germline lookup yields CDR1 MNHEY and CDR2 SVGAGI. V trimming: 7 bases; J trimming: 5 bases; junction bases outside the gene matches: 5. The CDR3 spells CASNRDRGHEQYF. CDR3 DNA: TGTGCCAGCAACAGGGACAGGGGACACGAGCAGTACTTC.

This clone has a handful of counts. CDR3 in amino acids: CASSPQGIGSYEQYF. CDR3 in DNA: TGTGCCAGTAGCCCACAGGGGATTGGGTCCTACGAGCAGTACTTC. J is TRBJ2-7 and V is TRBV19; 7 bases map to TRBD1. In germline, CDR1 is LNHDA, CDR2 SQIVND (reference sequence). Unmatched junction bases numbered 9, after V lost 6 bases and J lost 1 base. The CDR3 is 15 amino acids.

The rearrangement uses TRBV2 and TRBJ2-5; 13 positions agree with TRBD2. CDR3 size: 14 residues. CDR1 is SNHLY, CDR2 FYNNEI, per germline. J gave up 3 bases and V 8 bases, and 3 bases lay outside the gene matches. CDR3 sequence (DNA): TGTGCCAGCCGGACTAGCGGGGGAAAAGAGACCCAGTACTTC. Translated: CASRTSGGKETQYF.

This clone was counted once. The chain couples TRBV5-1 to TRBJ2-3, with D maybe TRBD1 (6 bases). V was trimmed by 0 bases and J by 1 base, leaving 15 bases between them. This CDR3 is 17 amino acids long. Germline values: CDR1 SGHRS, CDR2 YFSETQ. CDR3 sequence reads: CASSLGGTQKGTDTQYF. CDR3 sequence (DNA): TGCGCCAGCAGCTTGGGGGGGACACAAAAAGGCACAGATACGCAGTATTTT.

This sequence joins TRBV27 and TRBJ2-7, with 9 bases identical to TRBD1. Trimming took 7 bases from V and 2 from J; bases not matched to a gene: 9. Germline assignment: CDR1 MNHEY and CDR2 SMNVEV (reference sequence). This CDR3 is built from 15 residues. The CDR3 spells CASTRDRGGTYEQYF. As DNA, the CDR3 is TGTGCCAGCACCCGCGACAGGGGGGGAACCTACGAGCAGTACTTC.

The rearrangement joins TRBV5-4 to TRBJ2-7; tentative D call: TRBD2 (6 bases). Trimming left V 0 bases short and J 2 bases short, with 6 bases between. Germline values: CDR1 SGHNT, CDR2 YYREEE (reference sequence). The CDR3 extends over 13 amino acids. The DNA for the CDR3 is TGTGCCAGCAGCTTGGGCGGGACCTACGAGCAGTACTTC. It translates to CASSLGGTYEQYF. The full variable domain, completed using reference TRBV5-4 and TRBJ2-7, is ETGVTQSPTHLIKTRGQQVTLRCSSQSGHNTVSWYQQALGQGPQFIFQYYREEENGRGNFPPRFSGLQFPNYSSELNVNALELDDSALYLCASSLGGTYEQYFGPGTRLTVT.

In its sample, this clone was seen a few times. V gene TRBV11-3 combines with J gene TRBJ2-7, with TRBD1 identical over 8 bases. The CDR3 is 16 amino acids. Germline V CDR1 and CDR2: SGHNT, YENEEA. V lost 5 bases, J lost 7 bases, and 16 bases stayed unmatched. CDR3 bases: TGTGCCAGCAGCACTGCTTCCGGGACAGGTCCCGGGGAGCAGTACTTC. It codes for CASSTASGTGPGEQYF.

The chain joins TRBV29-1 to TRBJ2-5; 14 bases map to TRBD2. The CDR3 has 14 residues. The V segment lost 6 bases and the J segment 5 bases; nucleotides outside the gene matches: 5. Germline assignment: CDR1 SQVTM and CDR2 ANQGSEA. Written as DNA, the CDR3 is TGCAGCGTGGGGACTAGCGGGGGCGGGGAGACCCAGTACTTC. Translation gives CSVGTSGGGETQYF.

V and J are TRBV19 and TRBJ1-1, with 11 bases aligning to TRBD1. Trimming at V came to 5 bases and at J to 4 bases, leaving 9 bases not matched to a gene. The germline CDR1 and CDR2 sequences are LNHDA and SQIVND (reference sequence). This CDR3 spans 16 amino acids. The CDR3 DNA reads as TGTGCCAGTAGTCCTCAAACCGGGACAGGGGGCACTGAAGCTTTCTTT. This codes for CASSPQTGTGGTEAFF.

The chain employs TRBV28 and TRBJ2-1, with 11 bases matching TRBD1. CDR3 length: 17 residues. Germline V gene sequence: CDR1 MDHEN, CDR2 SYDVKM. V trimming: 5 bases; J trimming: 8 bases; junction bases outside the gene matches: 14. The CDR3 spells CASSPLTRDRGWDEQFF. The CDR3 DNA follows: TGTGCCAGCAGTCCCCTCACCCGGGACAGGGGGTGGGATGAGCAGTTCTTC.

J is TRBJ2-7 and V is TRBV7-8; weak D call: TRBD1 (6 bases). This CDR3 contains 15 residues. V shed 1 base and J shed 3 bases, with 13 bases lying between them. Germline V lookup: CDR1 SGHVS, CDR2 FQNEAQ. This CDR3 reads CASSLDGTTFYEQYF. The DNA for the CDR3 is TGTGCCAGCAGCTTAGACGGGACAACCTTCTACGAGCAGTACTTC.

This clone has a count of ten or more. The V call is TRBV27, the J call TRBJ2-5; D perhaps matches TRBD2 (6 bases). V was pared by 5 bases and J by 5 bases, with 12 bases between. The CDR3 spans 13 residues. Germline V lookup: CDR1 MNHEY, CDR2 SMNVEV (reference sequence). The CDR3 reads CASSLSGYETQYF. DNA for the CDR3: TGTGCCAGCAGTCTTAGCGGATACGAGACCCAGTACTTC.

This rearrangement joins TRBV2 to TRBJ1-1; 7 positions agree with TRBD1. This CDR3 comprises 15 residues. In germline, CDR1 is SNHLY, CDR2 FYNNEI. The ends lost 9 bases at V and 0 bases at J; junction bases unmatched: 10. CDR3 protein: CASRVGGLMNTEAFF. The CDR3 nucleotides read TGTGCCAGTAGGGTAGGGGGCCTCATGAACACTGAAGCTTTCTTT.

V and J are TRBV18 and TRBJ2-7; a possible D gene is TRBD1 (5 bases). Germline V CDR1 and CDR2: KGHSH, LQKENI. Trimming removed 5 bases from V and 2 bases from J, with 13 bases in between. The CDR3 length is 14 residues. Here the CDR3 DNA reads TGTGCCAGCTCAGGGGCGCAGGGCACCTACGAGCAGTACTTC. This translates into CASSGAQGTYEQYF.

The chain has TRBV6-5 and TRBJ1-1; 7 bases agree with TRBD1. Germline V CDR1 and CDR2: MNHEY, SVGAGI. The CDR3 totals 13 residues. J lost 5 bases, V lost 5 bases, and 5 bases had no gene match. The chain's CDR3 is CASSKQGWTEAFF. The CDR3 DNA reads TGTGCCAGCAGTAAACAGGGGTGGACTGAAGCTTTCTTT.

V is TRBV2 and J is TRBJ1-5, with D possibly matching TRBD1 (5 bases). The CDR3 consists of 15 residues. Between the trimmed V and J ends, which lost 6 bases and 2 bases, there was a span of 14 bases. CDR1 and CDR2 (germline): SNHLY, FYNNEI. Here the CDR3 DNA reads TGTGCCAGCAGGGCGGGGGTTGGCGGCAATCAGCCCCAGCATTTT. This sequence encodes CASRAGVGGNQPQHF.

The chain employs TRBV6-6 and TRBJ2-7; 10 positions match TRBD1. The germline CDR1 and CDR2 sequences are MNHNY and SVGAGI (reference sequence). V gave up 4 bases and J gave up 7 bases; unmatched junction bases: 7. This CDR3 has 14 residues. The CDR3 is CASSFRDRGGEQYF. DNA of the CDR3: TGTGCCAGCAGTTTCCGGGACAGGGGTGGGGAGCAGTACTTC.

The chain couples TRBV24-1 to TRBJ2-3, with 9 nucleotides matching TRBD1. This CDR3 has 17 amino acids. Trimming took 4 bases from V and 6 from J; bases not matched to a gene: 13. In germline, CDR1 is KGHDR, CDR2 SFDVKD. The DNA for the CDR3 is TGTGCCACCAGTGAGCCCGGGCGGGACAGGGCGGGGGATACGCAGTATTTT. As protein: CATSEPGRDRAGDTQYF.